Below, 10 T cell receptor beta chains from the same sample are listed, as sequenced in a study of graft-versus-host responses after intestinal transplantation. Grafts had their tissue processed, releasing intraepithelial and lamina propria lymphocytes. The assay was immunoSEQ multiplex PCR, and TCRdb's table has in-frame clones only and misses some. The table lists 60,000 to 70,000 clones, about nine tenths of them singletons. The specimen comprised ileum tissue, sampled roughly 390 days after transplant. The source of these receptors is a human patient who received an intestinal transplant, so some T cells may come from the graft donor.

The CDR3 nucleotides are TGTGCCAGCAGTTTTGATACCGGGACACACTCCTACGAGCAGTACTTC. Translated: CASSFDTGTHSYEQYF. This chain uses TRBV28 with TRBJ2-7, with D perhaps matching TRBD1 (6 bases). This CDR3 is 16 amino acids long. The V gene's germline CDR1 is MDHEN and CDR2 SYDVKM. V gave up 3 bases and J gave up 0 bases, with 15 bases separating them.

This clone was seen once. The CDR3 sequence: CASSLEALWGEQYF. In DNA, the CDR3 is TGCGCCAGCAGCTTAGAGGCTCTTTGGGGCGAGCAGTACTTC. This chain links TRBV5-1 with TRBJ2-7; no clear D. V was cut by 2 bases and J by 6 bases, with 15 bases left in between. CDR1 is SGHRS and CDR2 is YFSETQ in the germline V gene. The CDR3 runs 14 residues.

The chain carries TRBV2 and TRBJ2-2; D is undetermined. The CDR3 is made up of 13 amino acids. The germline V and J ends were trimmed by 1 base and 4 bases, with 4 bases remaining between them. CDR1 SNHLY and CDR2 FYNNEI come from the germline V gene. CDR3 in amino acids: CASSEDSTGELFF. The DNA of the CDR3 is TGTGCCAGCAGTGAAGACAGCACCGGGGAGCTGTTTTTT.

The chain combines TRBV4-2 with TRBJ2-3; 7 bases are a match to TRBD2. The CDR3 consists of 18 residues. The junction had 10 bases not matched to a gene; V was cut back by 0 bases and J by 1 base. Per germline, CDR1 LGHNA and CDR2 YNFKEQ. The CDR3 spells CASSQDFNAGVGTDTQYF. CDR3 DNA: TGTGCCAGCAGCCAAGACTTTAATGCGGGAGTTGGCACAGATACGCAGTATTTT.

CDR3 DNA sequence: TGTGCCAGCAGCGTGGGAGGGCCCTACGAGCAGTACTTC. Translating it yields CASSVGGPYEQYF. The rearrangement joins TRBV5-6 to TRBJ2-7, with 7 bases matching TRBD2. The CDR3 totals 13 residues. CDR1 SGHDT and CDR2 YYEEEE come from the germline V gene. V lost 4 bases, J lost 2 bases, and 3 bases stayed unmatched. Filled out from reference TRBV5-6 and TRBJ2-7, the complete variable domain reads DAGVTQSPTHLIKTRGQQVTLRCSPKSGHDTVSWYQQALGQGPQFIFQYYEEEERQRGNFPDRFSGHQFPNYSSELNVNALLLGDSALYLCASSVGGPYEQYFGPGTRLTVT.

V usage is TRBV29-1 and J usage is TRBJ2-1; perhaps TRBD2 as D (5 bases). Germline CDR1 and CDR2: SQVTM and ANQGSEA. V lost 3 bases and J 0 bases, leaving 12 bases between the germline ends. The CDR3 runs 15 residues. CDR3: CSVELEAGSYNEQFF. The CDR3 region has the DNA TGCAGCGTTGAGTTGGAGGCAGGCTCCTACAATGAGCAGTTCTTC.

This chain links TRBV2 with TRBJ2-1; 9 bases map to TRBD2. The CDR3 is 12 amino acids. CDR1 and CDR2 from the germline V gene are SNHLY and FYNNEI. With 0 bases clipped from V and 12 bases from J, the junction kept 0 bases outside the gene matches. In DNA, the CDR3 is TGTGCCAGCAGTGAAGCTAGCGGGGGGCAGTTCTTC. It codes for CASSEASGGQFF.

The chain is built from TRBV5-1 and TRBJ1-1, with D perhaps TRBD1 (5 bases). The CDR3 spans 13 residues. Trimming took 8 bases from V and 0 from J, leaving 11 bases between them. The germline V gene has CDR1 SGHRS and CDR2 YFSETQ. The CDR3 DNA follows: TGCGCCAGTAACTTGGGGGTGAACACTGAAGCTTTCTTT. This gives the protein CASNLGVNTEAFF.

This chain links TRBV19 with TRBJ1-5, with 8 bases aligning to TRBD1. The germline gives CDR1 LNHDA, CDR2 SQIVND (reference sequence). This CDR3 is built from 15 residues. Trimming cost V 0 bases and J 2 bases; bases outside gene matches: 0. CDR3 region: CASSIDRGRNQPQHF. In DNA form, the CDR3 reads TGTGCCAGTAGTATAGACAGGGGGCGCAATCAGCCCCAGCATTTT.

The J gene is TRBJ2-7, the V gene TRBV9, with D maybe TRBD1 (6 bases). The ends were cut back, 1 base at V and 2 bases at J, with 10 bases in the middle. This CDR3 is built from 14 residues. Germline V gives CDR1 SGDLS, CDR2 YYNGEE. The CDR3 reads CASSVQGIPYEQYF. The CDR3 DNA reads as TGTGCCAGCAGCGTACAGGGGATCCCCTACGAGCAGTACTTC.